This T cell receptor (beta chain) was captured in a study of CD8 T cells in Susac syndrome. Germline V CDR1 and CDR2: DFQATT, SNEGSKA (reference sequence). V was shortened by 7 bases and J by 8 bases, with 12 bases between the two germline ends. The CDR3 consists of 11 residues. Random hexamers primed reverse transcription of about 0.45 to 1 ug RNA. Each CDR3 protein is one row after TCRdb ran MiXCR on the immunoSEQ multiplex PCR reads. The repertoire holds 200,000 to 250,000 distinct CDR3 sequences, with over 90% as singletons. CD8+ and CD4+ T cells were negatively isolated; TEMRA cells were FACS-enriched.

Sequencing was done on a sample of CD4+ T cells from PBMCs. This TCR came from a human donor with multiple sclerosis. V is TRBV20-1 and J is TRBJ1-5, with D possibly being TRBD1 (6 bases). This CDR3 reads CSVGRGEPQHF. The CDR3 nucleotides are TGCAGTGTGGGCAGGGGAGAGCCCCAGCATTTT.